Listed below are T cell receptor beta chains from one sample, sequenced in a study of control samples from healthy donors and cancer patients. Sequencing used immunoSEQ multiplex PCR; TCRdb keeps in-frame clones, though not all of them. The sample lists over 120,000 clones, around 94% occurring once. The sample taken for sequencing was PBMCs. These receptors all come from a man aged 60 to 69 with colorectal cancer. CDR3s include the opening cysteine and the closing phenylalanine or tryptophan. A D gene is named only where the DNA matches it firmly. Not all rows give a size; the values are once, few, many and, for expanded clones, a class.

d_call,cdr3_length,j_call,v_call,clone_size,cdr3_nt,cdr3_aa
.,13,TRBJ1-5,TRBV5-5,.,TGTGCCAGCAGCCCCAGAGGTGATCAGCCCCAGCATTTT,CASSPRGDQPQHF
.,14,TRBJ1-4,TRBV18,once,TGTGCCAGCTCGAATCGGGACGGTAATGAAAAACTGTTTTTT,CASSNRDGNEKLFF
.,11,TRBJ2-7,TRBV3-1/TRBV3-2,.,TGTGCCAGCAGCCAGCAATACGAGCAGTACTTC,CASSQQYEQYF
.,17,TRBJ1-1,TRBV27,.,TGTGCCAGCAGCCCGGATTTCCGCGGGCAGTGGAACACTGAAGCTTTCTTT,CASSPDFRGQWNTEAFF
TRBD2,13,TRBJ2-7,TRBV11-3,once,TGTGCCAGCAGCTTTAGGCAGGGAGGGGAGCAGTACTTC,CASSFRQGGEQYF
TRBD1,16,TRBJ2-2,TRBV9,.,TGTGCCAGCAGCCCCCGGACAGGGGTTGAGACCGGGGAGCTGTTTTTT,CASSPRTGVETGELFF
.,14,TRBJ2-1,TRBV5-1,.,TGCGCCAGCAGCTTGGACGGATTTTACAATGAGCAGTTCTTC,CASSLDGFYNEQFF
TRBD1,13,TRBJ2-7,TRBV4-2,.,TGTGCCAGCAGCTCAGGGGGCAGGTACGAGCAGTACTTC,CASSSGGRYEQYF
TRBD1,12,TRBJ1-2,TRBV11-2,once,TGTGCCAGCAGCCAGATACAGGGGGGCTACACCTTC,CASSQIQGGYTF
.,16,TRBJ1-3,TRBV4-2,.,TGTGCCAGCAGCCCTACCGGGGGCGTCTCTGGAAACACCATATATTTT,CASSPTGGVSGNTIYF
.,14,TRBJ1-1,TRBV10-3,.,TGTGCCATCAGTGAGTCGCAGGGCGCCACTGAAGCTTTCTTT,CAISESQGATEAFF
.,16,TRBJ2-2,TRBV2,.,TGTGCCAGCAGTTCACAGGGACTATCGAACACCGGGGAGCTGTTTTTT,CASSSQGLSNTGELFF
.,15,TRBJ1-2,TRBV2,.,TGTGCCAGTTCGATTGGACGGGCTGGTGTCTATGGCTACACCTTC,CASSIGRAGVYGYTF
.,13,TRBJ1-6,TRBV4-3,.,TGCGCCAGCAGTCCCGCCCAGGGGCTCTTTATCCACTTT,CASSPAQGLFIHF
TRBD1,17,TRBJ2-5,TRBV18,.,TGTGCCAGCTCACCGGAACACAACAGGGGTTTGAAAGAGACCCAGTACTTC,CASSPEHNRGLKETQYF
.,14,TRBJ2-5,TRBV27,.,TGTGCCAGCAGTTTATCGTATTTAACAGAGACCCAGTACTTC,CASSLSYLTETQYF
.,14,TRBJ1-4,TRBV25-1,.,TGTGCCAGCAGTGCGGGACATTCAAATGAAAAACTGTTTTTT,CASSAGHSNEKLFF
TRBD2,16,TRBJ2-5,TRBV27,once,TGTGCCAGCAGTTTATCGGGACTAGCGGGGGCTAAGACCCAGTACTTC,CASSLSGLAGAKTQYF
.,14,TRBJ1-5,TRBV18,.,TGTGCCAGCTCACCAAGCAGGACCAATCAGCCCCAGCATTTT,CASSPSRTNQPQHF
.,13,TRBJ2-7,TRBV7-8,.,TGTGCCAGCACCCGAGTTGGATTTTACGAGCAGTACTTC,CASTRVGFYEQYF
.,12,TRBJ1-1,TRBV7-9,.,TGTGCCAGCAGCCTACAGTCGGCTGAAGCTTTCTTT,CASSLQSAEAFF
.,14,TRBJ1-3,TRBV19,.,TGTGCCAGTAGCTTAACGAATTCTGGAAACACCATATATTTT,CASSLTNSGNTIYF
.,13,TRBJ2-2,TRBV27,.,TGTGCCAGCAGTTTATCGGGCATCGGGGAGCTGTTTTTT,CASSLSGIGELFF
.,14,TRBJ2-5,TRBV19,.,TGTGCCAGTCGCGAGGGGGGCAGGGGAGAGACCCAGTACTTC,CASREGGRGETQYF
.,13,TRBJ2-4,TRBV10-3,.,TGTGCCACCCTAGGCCCCAAAGAGGACATTCAGTACTTC,CATLGPKEDIQYF
TRBD2,13,TRBJ2-3,TRBV7-2,once,TGTGCCAGCAGGTTTAGCGGGTCAGATACGCAGTATTTT,CASRFSGSDTQYF
TRBD1,14,TRBJ2-7,TRBV11-2,.,TGTGCCAGCAGACGAGGATACAGGGGCCACGAGCAGTACTTC,CASRRGYRGHEQYF
.,11,TRBJ1-5,TRBV14,.,TGTGCCAGCAGCCCCCAACGGCCCCAGCATTTT,CASSPQRPQHF
.,13,TRBJ2-7,TRBV6-5,.,TGTGCCAGCAGGGGTCGGGAGCCCTACGAGCAGTACTTC,CASRGREPYEQYF
.,13,TRBJ1-5,TRBV6-2/TRBV6-3,.,TGTGCCAGCAGTTACTTAGTACGGCAGCCCCAGCATTTT,CASSYLVRQPQHF
TRBD1,15,TRBJ1-5,TRBV18,.,TGTGCCAGCTCACCAGGACAGGGGGCCGGTCAGCCCCAGCATTTT,CASSPGQGAGQPQHF
TRBD1,15,TRBJ2-7,TRBV18,.,TGTGCCAGCTCTTCGACAGGGGCCGCACTCTACGAGCAGTACTTC,CASSSTGAALYEQYF
.,12,TRBJ1-1,TRBV7-9,.,TGTGCCAGCAGAAAACAGGAGGCTGAAGCTTTCTTT,CASRKQEAEAFF
.,15,TRBJ1-6,TRBV11-2,.,TGTGCCAGCAGCTTAGACCAAATACAGGGAGGGAGCCCTTCGTTT,CASSLDQIQGGSPSF
.,16,TRBJ2-2,TRBV19,.,TGTGCCAGTAGTATTTTGGGGGCACAGAACACCGGGGAGCTGTTTTTT,CASSILGAQNTGELFF
.,14,TRBJ1-2,TRBV4-3,.,TGCGCCAGCAGCCAAAAACTGGGGACCGCTGGCTACACCTTC,CASSQKLGTAGYTF
.,12,TRBJ2-7,TRBV7-2,.,TGTGCCAGCAGCTTAACTAGGGGCGAGCAGTACTTC,CASSLTRGEQYF
.,13,TRBJ1-1,TRBV30,few,TGTGCCTGGGGTGTACAGGGTGGCACTGAAGCTTTCTTT,CAWGVQGGTEAFF
.,13,TRBJ2-7,TRBV28,.,TGTGCCAGCAGTTTACATGGAATCTACGAGCAGTACTTC,CASSLHGIYEQYF
TRBD2,18,TRBJ2-4,TRBV3-1/TRBV3-2,once,TGTGCCAGCAGCCAAGGGACTAGCGGGGGCCTAGCCAAAAACATTCAGTACTTC,CASSQGTSGGLAKNIQYF
.,15,TRBJ2-3,TRBV11-3,.,TGTGCCAGCAGCTCCGGACGGTCTAGCACAGATACGCAGTATTTT,CASSSGRSSTDTQYF
.,13,TRBJ2-1,TRBV27,.,TGTGCCAGCAGGCCGGCAGGGCAGTCCGAGCAGTTCTTC,CASRPAGQSEQFF
.,13,TRBJ1-2,TRBV30,.,TGTGCCTGGAGTGTAAAGACAGCTTATGGCTACACCTTC,CAWSVKTAYGYTF
.,11,TRBJ2-7,TRBV30,.,TGTGCCTGGAGTGTAGATTACGAGCAGTACTTC,CAWSVDYEQYF
.,15,TRBJ1-1,TRBV4-3,.,TGCGCCAGCAGTCAATTCCAGAGGGCAGGGACTGAAGCTTTCTTT,CASSQFQRAGTEAFF
.,14,TRBJ2-7,TRBV6-5,.,TGTGCCAGCAGTTACGAGGCAGGGGTGAACGAGCAGTACTTC,CASSYEAGVNEQYF
TRBD1,16,TRBJ2-7,TRBV6-1,.,TGTGCCAGCAGTGAACCTCGGGACAGGGGGTTCTACGAGCAGTACTTC,CASSEPRDRGFYEQYF
.,17,TRBJ2-5,TRBV7-5,.,TGTGCCAGAAGCCTACACCCTCAGGGGGCCAGGGCAGAGACCCAGTACTTC,CARSLHPQGARAETQYF
.,13,TRBJ1-1,TRBV6-5,once,TGTGCCAGCACAACAGGGTTTGTCACTGAAGCTTTCTTT,CASTTGFVTEAFF
.,15,TRBJ2-3,TRBV3-1/TRBV3-2,.,TGTGCCAGCAGCCAAGGGGCGTCGGCGGTAGATACGCAGTATTTT,CASSQGASAVDTQYF
.,11,TRBJ2-7,TRBV30,.,TGTGCCTGGAGTGCCAGCGGCGAGCAGTACTTC,CAWSASGEQYF
TRBD2,15,TRBJ2-7,TRBV6-2/TRBV6-3,.,TGTGCCAGCAGTCAAGGACACAGCGGGGCCTACGAGCAGTACTTC,CASSQGHSGAYEQYF
.,15,TRBJ1-5,TRBV11-2,.,TGTGCCAGCAGCTTAGGAGCTTATAGCAATCAGCCCCAGCATTTT,CASSLGAYSNQPQHF
TRBD2,16,TRBJ2-5,TRBV4-3,.,TGCGCCAGCAGCCAAGATCGAGCGGGGATAAAAGAGACCCAGTACTTC,CASSQDRAGIKETQYF